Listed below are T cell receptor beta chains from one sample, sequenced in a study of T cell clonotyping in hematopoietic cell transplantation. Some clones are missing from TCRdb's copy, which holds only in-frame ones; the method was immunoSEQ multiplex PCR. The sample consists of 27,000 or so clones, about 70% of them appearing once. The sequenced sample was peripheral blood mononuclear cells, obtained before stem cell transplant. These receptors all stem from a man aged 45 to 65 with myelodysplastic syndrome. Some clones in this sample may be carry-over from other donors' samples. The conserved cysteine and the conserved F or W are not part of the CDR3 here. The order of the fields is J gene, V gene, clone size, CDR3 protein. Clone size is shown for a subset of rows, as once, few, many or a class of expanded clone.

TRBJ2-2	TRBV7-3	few	ASSVTGGATGELF
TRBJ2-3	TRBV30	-	AWTGEITSTDTQY
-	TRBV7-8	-	ASSLATEQY
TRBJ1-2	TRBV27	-	ASRQGAWGYT
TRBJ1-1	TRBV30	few	AWSVGRDTEAF
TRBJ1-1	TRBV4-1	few	ASSLPMNTEAF
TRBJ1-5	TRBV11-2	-	ASSLDALYSNQPQH
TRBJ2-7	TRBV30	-	ACRSAAPSYEQY
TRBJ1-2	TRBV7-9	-	ASSLTGTSNYGYT
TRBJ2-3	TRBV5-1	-	ASSSSGTGTDTQY
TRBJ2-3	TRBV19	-	ASRTRLAGTDTQY
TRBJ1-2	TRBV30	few	AWSLGINYGYT
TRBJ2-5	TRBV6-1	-	ASTQSGGGETQY
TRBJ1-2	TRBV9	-	ASSPRGEANYGYT
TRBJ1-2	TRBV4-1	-	ASSQTGTGKYGYT
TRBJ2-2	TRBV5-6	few	ASSIDPGELF
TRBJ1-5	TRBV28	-	ASSLEGLPVQPQH
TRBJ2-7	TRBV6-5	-	ASSSGLLDEQY
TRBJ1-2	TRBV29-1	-	SVDAQGGLGVYGYT
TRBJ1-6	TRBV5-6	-	ASSLLNSPLH
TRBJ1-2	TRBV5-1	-	ASSLEQFYGYT
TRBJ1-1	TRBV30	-	AWSVVSNTEAF
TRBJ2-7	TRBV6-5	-	ASRNAYEQY
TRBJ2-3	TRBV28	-	ASSPWGQYAQY
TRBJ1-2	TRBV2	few	ASSVSYYRWTYGYT
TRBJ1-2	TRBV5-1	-	ASSFEGAHGGYT
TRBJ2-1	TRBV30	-	AWTRTGRNEQF
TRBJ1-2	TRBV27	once	ASSLNGYT
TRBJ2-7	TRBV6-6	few	ASSYSPTYEQY
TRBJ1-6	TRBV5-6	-	ASSWDRVLNSPLH
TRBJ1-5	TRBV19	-	ASRSTGKGNQPQH
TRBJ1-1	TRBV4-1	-	ASSQDHRDYTEAF
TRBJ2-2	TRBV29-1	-	SAPTSVGNGELF
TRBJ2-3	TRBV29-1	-	SVAEGAPTDTQY
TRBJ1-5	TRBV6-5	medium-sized	ASSYDGNQPQH
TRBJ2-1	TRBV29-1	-	SVGQGAYNEQF
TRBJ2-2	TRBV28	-	ASTPLPGQGRNTGELF
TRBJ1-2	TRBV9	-	ASSVGFGYGYT
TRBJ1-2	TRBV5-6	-	ASSLVRTNYGYT
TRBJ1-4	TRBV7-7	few	ASSLGQGANEKLF
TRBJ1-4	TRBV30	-	AWSTGADEKLF
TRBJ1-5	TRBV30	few	AAGQGMWQPQH
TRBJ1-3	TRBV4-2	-	ASSQDLGQGSGNTIY
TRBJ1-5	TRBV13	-	ASSSGFSQPQH
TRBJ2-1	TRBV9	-	ASSQGGPGVGEQF
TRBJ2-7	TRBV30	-	AWGGRLGQY
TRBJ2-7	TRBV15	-	ATSDRRGRDEQY
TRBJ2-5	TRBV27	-	ASSLSQELTQY
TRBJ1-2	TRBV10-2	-	ASSADYGYT
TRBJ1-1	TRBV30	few	AWEGAGTEAF
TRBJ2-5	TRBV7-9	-	ASSLNIPTEKY
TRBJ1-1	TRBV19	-	ASSTTPNTEAF
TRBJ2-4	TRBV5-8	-	ASSPGTQY
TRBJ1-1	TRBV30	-	AWTAGGAAAF
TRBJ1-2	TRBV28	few	ASSSPYGYT